The T cell receptor beta chain described here comes from a study of T cell repertoires in cytomegalovirus infection. Findings and caveats of the study: Clonotype analysis showed dominance of the ex vivo response by HLA-C-restricted CMV-specific TCR beta clonotypes.

As for this clonotype: The target antigen is unknown.

MiXCR was run by TCRdb on the reads, yielding one entry per CDR3 protein. The sample carries 630,000 or so distinct CDR3 sequences, roughly 24% recorded once. The CDR3 is 17 amino acids. V shed 1 base and J shed 0 bases, with 15 bases lying between them. Germline V gene sequence: CDR1 SNHLY, CDR2 FYNNEI. The source material was CD8+ T cells from PBMCs. This rearrangement joins TRBV2 to TRBJ1-2, with unresolved D. This TCR was sampled from a human donor in good health (CMV status not recorded). Some clones in this sample may be carry-over from other donors' samples. In DNA, the CDR3 is TGTGCCAGCAGTGAAGTCGGGCAGGAACTAGCTAACTATGGCTACACCTTC. As protein: CASSEVGQELANYGYTF.